This T cell receptor (beta chain) was identified in a study of response to subunit inactivated influenza vaccine. A single record per CDR3 protein comes from TCRdb applying MiXCR to the RT-PCR reads. The sample has over 750,000 distinct CDR3 sequences, 20% to 25% seen once; the top ten hold roughly 10%. Study-wide results and caveats: Seasonal influenza vaccination, on each occasion, was suggested by the authors to recruit few new T cells.

This CDR3 spans 11 amino acids. The V and J ends lost 8 bases and 8 bases respectively, with 12 bases between them. The germline gives CDR1 SNHLY, CDR2 FYNNEI. This clonotype has just a few counts. The antigen remains undetermined. The source was PBMCs from blood, collected 5 to 6 days after vaccination. The receptor comes from a middle-aged man who received an inactivated influenza vaccine. V and J are TRBV2 and TRBJ1-2; D unclear. As DNA, the CDR3 is TGTGCCAGCTCCGTGGTGCGGGGCTACACCTTC. Protein: CASSVVRGYTF.